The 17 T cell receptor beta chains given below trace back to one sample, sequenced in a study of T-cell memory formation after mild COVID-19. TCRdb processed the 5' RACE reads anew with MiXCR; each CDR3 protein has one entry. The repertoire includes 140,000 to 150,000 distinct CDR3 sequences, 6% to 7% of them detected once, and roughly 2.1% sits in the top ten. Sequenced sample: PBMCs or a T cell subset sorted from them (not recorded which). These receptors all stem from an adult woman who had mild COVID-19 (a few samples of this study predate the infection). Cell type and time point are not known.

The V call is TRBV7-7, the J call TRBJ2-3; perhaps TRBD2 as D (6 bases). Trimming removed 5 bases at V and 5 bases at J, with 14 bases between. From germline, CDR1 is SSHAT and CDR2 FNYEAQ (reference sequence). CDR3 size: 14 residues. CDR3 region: CASSLSPGGDTQYF. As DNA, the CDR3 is TGTGCCAGCAGCCTTAGCCCCGGGGGAGATACGCAGTATTTT.

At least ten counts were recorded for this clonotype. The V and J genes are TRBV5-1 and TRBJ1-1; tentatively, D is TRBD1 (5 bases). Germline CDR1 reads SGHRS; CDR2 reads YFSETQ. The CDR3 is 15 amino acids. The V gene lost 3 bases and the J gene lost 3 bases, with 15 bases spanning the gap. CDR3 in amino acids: CASSSGFLGDTEAFF. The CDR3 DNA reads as TGCGCCAGCAGCTCAGGATTCCTAGGGGACACTGAAGCTTTCTTT.

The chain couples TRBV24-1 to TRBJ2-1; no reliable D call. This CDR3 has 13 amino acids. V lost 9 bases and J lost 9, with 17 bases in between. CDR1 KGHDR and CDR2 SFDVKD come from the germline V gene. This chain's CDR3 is CATGIGVVAEQFF. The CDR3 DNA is TGTGCCACCGGTATAGGCGTGGTCGCTGAGCAGTTCTTC.

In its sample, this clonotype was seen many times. CDR3 coding DNA: TGTGCCAGCAGCAGCGGACGGGAGTCCAAATTGGCGCAGTATTTT. Its protein product is CASSSGRESKLAQYF. The chain has TRBV7-9 and TRBJ2-3, with TRBD2 as a possible D gene (6 bases). CDR3 size: 15 residues. Germline V CDR1 and CDR2: SEHNR, FQNEAQ (reference sequence). Trimming shortened V by 5 bases and J by 10 bases, and 22 bases separated the two germline ends. The whole variable domain, filled in from reference TRBV7-9 and TRBJ2-3, reads DTGVSQNPRHKITKRGQNVTFRCDPISEHNRLYWYRQTLGQGPEFLTYFQNEAQLEKSRLLSDRFSAERPKGSFSTLEIQRTEQGDSAMYLCASSSGRESKLAQYFGPGTRLTVL.

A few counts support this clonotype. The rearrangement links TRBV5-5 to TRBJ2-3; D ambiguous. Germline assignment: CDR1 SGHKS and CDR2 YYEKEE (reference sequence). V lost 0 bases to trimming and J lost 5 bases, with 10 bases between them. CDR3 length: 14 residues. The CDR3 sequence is CASSLDPGRDTQYF. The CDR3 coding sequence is TGTGCCAGCAGCTTGGATCCCGGTCGAGATACGCAGTATTTT. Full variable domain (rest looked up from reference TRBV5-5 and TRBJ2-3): DAGVTQSPTHLIKTRGQQVTLRCSPISGHKSVSWYQQVLGQGPQFIFQYYEKEERGRGNFPDRFSARQFPNYSSELNVNALLLGDSALYLCASSLDPGRDTQYFGPGTRLTVL.

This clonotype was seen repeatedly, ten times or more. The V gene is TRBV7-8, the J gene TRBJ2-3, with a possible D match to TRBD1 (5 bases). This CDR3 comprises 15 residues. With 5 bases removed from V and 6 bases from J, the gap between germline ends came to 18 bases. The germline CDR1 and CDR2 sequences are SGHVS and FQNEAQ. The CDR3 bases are TGTGCCAGCAGCCTTCAAGGGGCACGGCGGGATACGCAGTATTTT. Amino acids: CASSLQGARRDTQYF.

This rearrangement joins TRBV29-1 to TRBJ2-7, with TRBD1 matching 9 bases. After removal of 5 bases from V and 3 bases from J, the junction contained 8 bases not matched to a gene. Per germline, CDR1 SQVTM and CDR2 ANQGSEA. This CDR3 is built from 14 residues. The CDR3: CSVLGGTGIYEQYF. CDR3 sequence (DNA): TGCAGCGTTCTTGGAGGGACAGGGATCTACGAGCAGTACTTC.

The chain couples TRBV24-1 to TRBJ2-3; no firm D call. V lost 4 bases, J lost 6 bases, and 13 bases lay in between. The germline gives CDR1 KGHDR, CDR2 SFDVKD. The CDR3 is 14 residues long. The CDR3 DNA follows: TGTGCCACCAGTGACCATGCAAGGGCGGATACGCAGTATTTT. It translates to CATSDHARADTQYF.

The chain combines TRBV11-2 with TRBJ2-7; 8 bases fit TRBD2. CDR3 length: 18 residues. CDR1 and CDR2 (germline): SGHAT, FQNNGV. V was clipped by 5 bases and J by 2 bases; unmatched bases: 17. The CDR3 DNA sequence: TGTGCCAGCAGCCCCGTGTTTCGCCGGCGGGAGGACCCCTACGAGCAGTACTTC. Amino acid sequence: CASSPVFRRREDPYEQYF.

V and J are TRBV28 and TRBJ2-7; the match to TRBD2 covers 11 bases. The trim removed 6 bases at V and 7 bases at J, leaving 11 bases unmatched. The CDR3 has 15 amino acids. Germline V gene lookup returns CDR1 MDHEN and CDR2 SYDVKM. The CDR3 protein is CASRPASGGLKEQYF. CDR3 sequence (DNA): TGTGCCAGCAGACCCGCTAGCGGGGGGTTGAAAGAGCAGTACTTC.

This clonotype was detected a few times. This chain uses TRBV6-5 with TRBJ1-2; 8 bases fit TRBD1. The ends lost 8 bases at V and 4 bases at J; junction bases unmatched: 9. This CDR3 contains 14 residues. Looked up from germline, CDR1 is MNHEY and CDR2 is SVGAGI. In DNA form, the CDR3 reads TGTGCCAGCCGAGCCTCCGGGACAGGCTATGGCTACACCTTC. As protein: CASRASGTGYGYTF.

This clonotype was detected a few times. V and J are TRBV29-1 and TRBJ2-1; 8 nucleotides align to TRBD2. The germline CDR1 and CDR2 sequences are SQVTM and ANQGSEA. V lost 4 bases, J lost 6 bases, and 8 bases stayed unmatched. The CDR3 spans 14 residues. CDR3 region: CSVGETSVPNEQFF. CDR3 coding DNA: TGCAGCGTTGGGGAGACTAGCGTGCCCAATGAGCAGTTCTTC.

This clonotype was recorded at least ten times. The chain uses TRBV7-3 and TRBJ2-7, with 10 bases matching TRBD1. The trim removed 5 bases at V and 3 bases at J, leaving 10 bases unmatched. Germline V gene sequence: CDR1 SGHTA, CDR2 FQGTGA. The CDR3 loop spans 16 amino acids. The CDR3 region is CASSLARRDRGYEQYF. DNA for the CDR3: TGTGCCAGCAGCCTGGCCCGCCGGGACAGGGGCTACGAGCAGTACTTC. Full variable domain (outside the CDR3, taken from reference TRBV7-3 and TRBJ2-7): GAGVSQTPSNKVTEKGKYVELRCDPISGHTALYWYRQSLGQGPEFLIYFQGTGAADDSGLPNDRFFAVRPEGSVSTLKIQRTERGDSAVYLCASSLARRDRGYEQYFGPGTRLTVT.

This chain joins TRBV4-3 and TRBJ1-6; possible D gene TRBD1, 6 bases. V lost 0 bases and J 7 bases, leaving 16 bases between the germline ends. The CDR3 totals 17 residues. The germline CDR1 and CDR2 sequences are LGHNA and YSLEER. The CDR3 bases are TGCGCCAGCAGCCAAGAATTCGGGGGCAGTTTCAATTCACCCCTCCACTTT. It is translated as CASSQEFGGSFNSPLHF.

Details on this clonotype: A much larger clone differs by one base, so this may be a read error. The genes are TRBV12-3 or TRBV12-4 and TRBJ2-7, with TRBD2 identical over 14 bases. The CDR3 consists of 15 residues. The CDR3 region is CASRLGLAGGHEQYF. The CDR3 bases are TGTGCCAGCAGATTAGGACTAGCGGGAGGCCACGAGCAGTACTTC.

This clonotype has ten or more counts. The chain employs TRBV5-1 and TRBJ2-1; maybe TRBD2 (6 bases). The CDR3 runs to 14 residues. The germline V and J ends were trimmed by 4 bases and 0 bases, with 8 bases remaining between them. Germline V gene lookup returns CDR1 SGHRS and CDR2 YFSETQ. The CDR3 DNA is TGCGCCAGCAGCGGGGGGAGCTCCTACAATGAGCAGTTCTTC. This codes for CASSGGSSYNEQFF.

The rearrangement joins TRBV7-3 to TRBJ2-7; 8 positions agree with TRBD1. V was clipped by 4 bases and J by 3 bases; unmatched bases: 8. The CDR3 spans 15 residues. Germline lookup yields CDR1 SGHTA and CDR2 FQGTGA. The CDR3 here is CASSSHSTGDYEQYF. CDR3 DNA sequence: TGTGCCAGCAGCTCGCACTCGACAGGGGACTACGAGCAGTACTTC.